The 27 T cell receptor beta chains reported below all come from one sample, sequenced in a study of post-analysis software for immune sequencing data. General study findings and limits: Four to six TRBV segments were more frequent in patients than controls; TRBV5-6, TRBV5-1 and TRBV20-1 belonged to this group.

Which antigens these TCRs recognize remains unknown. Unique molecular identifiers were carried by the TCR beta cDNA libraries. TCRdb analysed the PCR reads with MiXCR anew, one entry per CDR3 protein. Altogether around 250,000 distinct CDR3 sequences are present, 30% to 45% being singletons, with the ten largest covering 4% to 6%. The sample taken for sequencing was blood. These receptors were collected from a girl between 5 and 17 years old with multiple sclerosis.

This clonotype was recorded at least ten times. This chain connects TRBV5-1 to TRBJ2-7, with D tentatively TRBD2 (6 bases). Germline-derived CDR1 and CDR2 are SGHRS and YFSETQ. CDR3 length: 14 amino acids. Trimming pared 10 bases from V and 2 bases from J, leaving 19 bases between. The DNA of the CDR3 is TGCGCCCAGCGGCGGCGGGAAGGAACCTACGAGCAGTACTTC. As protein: CAQRRREGTYEQYF.

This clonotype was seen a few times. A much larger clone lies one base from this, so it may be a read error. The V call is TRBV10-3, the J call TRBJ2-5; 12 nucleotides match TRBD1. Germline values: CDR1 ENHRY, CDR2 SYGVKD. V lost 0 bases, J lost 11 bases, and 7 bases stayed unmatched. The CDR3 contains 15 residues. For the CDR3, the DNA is TGTGCCATCAGTGAGTCGGGGACAGGGGGCAATGAGCAGTACTTC. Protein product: CAISESGTGGNEQYF.

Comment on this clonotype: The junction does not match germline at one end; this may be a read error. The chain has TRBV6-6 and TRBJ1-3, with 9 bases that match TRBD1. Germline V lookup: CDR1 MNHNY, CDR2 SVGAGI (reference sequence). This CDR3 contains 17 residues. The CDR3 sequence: CTSSTGGQGLAGNTIYF. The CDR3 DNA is TGTACCAGCAGTACTGGGGGACAGGGTCTTGCTGGAAACACCATATATTTT.

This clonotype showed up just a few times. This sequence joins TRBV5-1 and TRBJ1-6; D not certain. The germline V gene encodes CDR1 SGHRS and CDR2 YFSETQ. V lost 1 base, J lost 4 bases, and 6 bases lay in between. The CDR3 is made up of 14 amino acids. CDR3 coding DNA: TGCGCCAGCAGCTTGTCCCAGTATAATTCACCCCTCCACTTT. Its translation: CASSLSQYNSPLHF.

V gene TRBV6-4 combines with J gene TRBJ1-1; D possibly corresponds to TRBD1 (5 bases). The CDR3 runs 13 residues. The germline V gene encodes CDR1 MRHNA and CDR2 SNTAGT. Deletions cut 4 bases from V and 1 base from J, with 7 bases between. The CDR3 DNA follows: TGTGCCAGCAGTGCGGACAAGAACACTGAAGCTTTCTTT. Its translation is CASSADKNTEAFF.

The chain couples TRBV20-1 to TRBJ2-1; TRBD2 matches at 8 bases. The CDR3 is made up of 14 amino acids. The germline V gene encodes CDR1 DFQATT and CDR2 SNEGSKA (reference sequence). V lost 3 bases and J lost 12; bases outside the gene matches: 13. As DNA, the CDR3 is TGCAGTGCTAGCCCTGTCGGGGGGGCCAGTGGGCAGTTCTTC. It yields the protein CSASPVGGASGQFF.

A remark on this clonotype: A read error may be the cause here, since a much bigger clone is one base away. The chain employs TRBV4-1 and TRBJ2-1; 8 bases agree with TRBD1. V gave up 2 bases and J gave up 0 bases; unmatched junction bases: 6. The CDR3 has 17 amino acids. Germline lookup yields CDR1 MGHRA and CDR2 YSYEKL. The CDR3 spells CASSQRTGLGSYNEQFF. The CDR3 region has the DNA TGCGCCAGCAGCCAACGGACAGGGTTAGGCTCCTACAATGAGCAGTTCTTC.

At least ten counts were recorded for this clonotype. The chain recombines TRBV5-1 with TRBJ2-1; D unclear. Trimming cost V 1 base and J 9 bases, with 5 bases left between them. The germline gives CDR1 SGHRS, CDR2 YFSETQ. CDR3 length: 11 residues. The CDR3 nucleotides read TGCGCCAGCAGCTTGAGTTTTGAGCAGTTCTTC. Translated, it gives CASSLSFEQFF.

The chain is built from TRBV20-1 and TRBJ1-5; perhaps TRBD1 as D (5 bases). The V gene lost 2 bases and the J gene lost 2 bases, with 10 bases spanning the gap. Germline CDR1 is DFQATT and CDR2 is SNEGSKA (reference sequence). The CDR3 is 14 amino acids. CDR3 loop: CSARKGRGNQPQHF. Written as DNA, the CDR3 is TGCAGTGCTAGAAAGGGCAGGGGCAATCAGCCCCAGCATTTT.

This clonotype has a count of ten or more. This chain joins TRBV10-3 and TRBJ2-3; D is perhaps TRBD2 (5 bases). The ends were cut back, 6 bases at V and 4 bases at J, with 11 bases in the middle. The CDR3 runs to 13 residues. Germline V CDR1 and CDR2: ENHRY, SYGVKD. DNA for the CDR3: TGTGCCATCAGCGGGGTGTCTGCAGATACGCAGTATTTT. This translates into CAISGVSADTQYF.

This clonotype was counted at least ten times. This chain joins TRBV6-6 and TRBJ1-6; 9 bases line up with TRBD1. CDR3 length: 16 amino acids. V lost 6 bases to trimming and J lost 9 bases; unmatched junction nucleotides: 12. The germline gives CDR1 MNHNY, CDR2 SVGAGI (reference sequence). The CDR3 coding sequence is TGTGCCAGCAGGACGAGACCCGGGACAGGGACTTCACCCCTCCACTTT. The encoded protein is CASRTRPGTGTSPLHF.

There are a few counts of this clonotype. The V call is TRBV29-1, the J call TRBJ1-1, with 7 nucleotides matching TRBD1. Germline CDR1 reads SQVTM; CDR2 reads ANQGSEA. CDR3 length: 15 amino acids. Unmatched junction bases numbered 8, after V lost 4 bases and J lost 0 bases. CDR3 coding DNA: TGCAGCGTTGGCCCCAGGACAGGAGTGAACACTGAAGCTTTCTTT. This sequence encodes CSVGPRTGVNTEAFF.

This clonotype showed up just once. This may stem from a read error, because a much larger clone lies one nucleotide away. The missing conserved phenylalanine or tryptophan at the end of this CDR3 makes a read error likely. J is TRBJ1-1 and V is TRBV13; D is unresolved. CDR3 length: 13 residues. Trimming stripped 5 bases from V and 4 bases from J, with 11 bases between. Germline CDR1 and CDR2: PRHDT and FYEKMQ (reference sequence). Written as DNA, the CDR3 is TGTGCCAGCAGCCCCCCGTTGCTCACTGAAGCTTTCCTT. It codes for CASSPPLLTEAFL.

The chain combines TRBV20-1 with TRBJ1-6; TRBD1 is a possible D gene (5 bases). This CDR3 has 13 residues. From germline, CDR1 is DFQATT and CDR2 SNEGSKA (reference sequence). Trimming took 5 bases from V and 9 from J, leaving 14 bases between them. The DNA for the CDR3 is TGCAGTGCTGGAGTTCAGGGTGGTTCACCCCTCCACTTT. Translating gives CSAGVQGGSPLHF.

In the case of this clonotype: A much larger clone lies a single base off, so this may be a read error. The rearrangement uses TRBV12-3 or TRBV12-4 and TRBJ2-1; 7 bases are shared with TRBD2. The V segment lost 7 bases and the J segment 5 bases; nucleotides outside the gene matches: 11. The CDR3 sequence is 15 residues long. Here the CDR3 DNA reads TGTGCCAGCACCCCAAGCGGGGCCAGCGACAATGAGCAGTTCTTC. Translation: CASTPSGASDNEQFF.

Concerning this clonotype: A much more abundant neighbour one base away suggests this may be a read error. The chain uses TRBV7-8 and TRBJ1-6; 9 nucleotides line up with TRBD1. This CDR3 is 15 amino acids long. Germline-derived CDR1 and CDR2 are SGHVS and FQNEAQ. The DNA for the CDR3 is TGTGCCTCGGGGAGTGGGGGACAGGGAAATTCACCCCCCCACTTT. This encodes CASGSGGQGNSPPHF.

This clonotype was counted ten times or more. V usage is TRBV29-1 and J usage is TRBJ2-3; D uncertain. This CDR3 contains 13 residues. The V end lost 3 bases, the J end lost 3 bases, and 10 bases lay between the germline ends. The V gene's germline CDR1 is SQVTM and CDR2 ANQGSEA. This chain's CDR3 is CSVESPGTDTQYF. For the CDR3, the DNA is TGCAGCGTTGAGTCGCCCGGTACAGATACGCAGTATTTT.

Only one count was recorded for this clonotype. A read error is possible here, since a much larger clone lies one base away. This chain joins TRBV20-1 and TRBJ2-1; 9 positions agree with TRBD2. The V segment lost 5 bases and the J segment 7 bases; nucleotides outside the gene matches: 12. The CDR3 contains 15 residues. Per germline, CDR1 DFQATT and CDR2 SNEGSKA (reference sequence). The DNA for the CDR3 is TGCAGTGCTCTCTCGACTAGCGGAAGCAGTAATGAGCAGTTCTTC. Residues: CSALSTSGSSNEQFF.

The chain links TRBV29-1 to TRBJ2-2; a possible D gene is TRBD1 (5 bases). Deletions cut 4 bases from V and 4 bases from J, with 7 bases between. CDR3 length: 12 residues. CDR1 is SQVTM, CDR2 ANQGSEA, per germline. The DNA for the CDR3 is TGCAGCGTTGGCAGGGCCACCGGGGAGCTGTTTTTT. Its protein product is CSVGRATGELFF.

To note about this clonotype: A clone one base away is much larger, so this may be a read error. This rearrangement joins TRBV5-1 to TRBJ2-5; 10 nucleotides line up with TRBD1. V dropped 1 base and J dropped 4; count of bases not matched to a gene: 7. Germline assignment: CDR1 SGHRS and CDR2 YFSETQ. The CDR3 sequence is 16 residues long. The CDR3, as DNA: TGCGCCAGCAGCTTGAGGTGTAGGACAGGGGGAGAGACCCAGTACTTC. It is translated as CASSLRCRTGGETQYF. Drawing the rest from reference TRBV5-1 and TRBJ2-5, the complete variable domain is KAGVTQTPRYLIKTRGQQVTLSCSPISGHRSVSWYQQTPGQGLQFLFEYFSETQRNKGNFPGRFSGRQFSNSRSEMNVSTLELGDSALYLCASSLRCRTGGETQYFGPGTRLLVL.

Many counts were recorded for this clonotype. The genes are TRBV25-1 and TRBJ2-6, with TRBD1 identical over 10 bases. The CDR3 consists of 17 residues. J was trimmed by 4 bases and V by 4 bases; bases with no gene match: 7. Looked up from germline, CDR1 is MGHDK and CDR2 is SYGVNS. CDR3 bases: TGTGCCAGCAGTGGACGGACAGGGGGTGCCGGGGCCAACGTCCTGACTTTC. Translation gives CASSGRTGGAGANVLTF. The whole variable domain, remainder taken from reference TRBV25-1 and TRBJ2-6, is EADIYQTPRYLVIGTGKKITLECSQTMGHDKMYWYQQDPGMELHLIHYSYGVNSTEKGDLSSESTVSRIRTEHFPLTLESARPSHTSQYLCASSGRTGGAGANVLTFGAGSRLTVL.

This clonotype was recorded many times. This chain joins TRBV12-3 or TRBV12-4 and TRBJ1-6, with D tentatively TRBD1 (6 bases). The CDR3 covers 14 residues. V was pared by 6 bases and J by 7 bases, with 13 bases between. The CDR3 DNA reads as TGTGCCAGCAGCCTTGGACAGAACAATTCACCCCTCCACTTT. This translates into CASSLGQNNSPLHF.

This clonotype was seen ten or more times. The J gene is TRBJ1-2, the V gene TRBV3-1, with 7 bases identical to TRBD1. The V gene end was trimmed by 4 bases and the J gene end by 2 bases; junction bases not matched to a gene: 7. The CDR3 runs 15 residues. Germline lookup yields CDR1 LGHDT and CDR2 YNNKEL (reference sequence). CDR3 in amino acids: CASSPGPQGNYGYTF. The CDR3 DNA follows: TGTGCCAGCAGCCCGGGACCACAGGGGAACTATGGCTACACCTTC. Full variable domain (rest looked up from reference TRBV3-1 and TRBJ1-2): DTAVSQTPKYLVTQMGNDKSIKCEQNLGHDTMYWYKQDSKKFLKIMFSYNNKELIINETVPNRFSPKSPDKAHLNLHINSLELGDSAVYFCASSPGPQGNYGYTFGSGTRLTVV.

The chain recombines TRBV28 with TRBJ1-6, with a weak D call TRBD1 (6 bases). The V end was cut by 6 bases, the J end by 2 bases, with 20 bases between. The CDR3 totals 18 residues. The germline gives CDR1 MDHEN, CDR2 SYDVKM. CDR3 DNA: TGTGCCAGCAGCCCCACGGGGGCTCCTCCGCCCTATAATTCACCCCTCCACTTT. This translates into CASSPTGAPPPYNSPLHF.

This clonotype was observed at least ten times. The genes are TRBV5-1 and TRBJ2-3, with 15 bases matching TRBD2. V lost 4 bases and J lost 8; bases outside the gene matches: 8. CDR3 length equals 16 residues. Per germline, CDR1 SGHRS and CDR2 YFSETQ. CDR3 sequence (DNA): TGCGCCAGCAGCAAGGGACTAGCGGGGGGCGGCGGTACGCAGTATTTT. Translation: CASSKGLAGGGGTQYF.

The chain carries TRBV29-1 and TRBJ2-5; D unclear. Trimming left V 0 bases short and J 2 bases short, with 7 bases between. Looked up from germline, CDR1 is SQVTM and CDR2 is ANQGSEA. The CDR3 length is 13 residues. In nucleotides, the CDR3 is TGCAGCGTTGAAGAACGACTTCAAGAGACCCAGTACTTC. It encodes CSVEERLQETQYF.

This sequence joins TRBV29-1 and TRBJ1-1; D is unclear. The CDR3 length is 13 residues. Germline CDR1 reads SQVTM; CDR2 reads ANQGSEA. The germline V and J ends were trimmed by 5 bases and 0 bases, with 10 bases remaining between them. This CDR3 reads CSVTETVNTEAFF. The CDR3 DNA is TGCAGCGTTACCGAGACGGTGAACACTGAAGCTTTCTTT.